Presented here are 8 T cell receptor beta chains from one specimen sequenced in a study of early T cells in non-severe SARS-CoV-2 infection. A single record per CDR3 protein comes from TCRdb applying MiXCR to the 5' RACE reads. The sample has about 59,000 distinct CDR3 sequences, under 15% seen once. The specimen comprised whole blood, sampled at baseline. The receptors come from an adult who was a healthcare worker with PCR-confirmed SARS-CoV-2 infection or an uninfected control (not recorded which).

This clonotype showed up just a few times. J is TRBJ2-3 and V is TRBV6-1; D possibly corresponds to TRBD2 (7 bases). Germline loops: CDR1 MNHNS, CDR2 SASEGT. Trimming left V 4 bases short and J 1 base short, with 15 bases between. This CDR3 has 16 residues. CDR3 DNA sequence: TGTGCCAGCAGTGTAGACGGGGGGCTCGGCACAGATACGCAGTATTTT. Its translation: CASSVDGGLGTDTQYF.

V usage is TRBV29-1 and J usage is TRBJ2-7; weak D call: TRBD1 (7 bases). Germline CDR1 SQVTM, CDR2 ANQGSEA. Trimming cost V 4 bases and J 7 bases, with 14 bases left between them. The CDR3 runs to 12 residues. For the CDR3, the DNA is TGCAGCGTTGGACAGGGAGGTGTTGAGCAGTACTTC. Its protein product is CSVGQGGVEQYF.

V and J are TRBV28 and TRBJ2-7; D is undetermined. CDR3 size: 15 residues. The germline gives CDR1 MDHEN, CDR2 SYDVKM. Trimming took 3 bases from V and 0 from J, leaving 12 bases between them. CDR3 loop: CASSFVSPSSYEQYF. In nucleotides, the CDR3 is TGTGCCAGCAGTTTCGTCAGTCCGAGCTCCTACGAGCAGTACTTC.

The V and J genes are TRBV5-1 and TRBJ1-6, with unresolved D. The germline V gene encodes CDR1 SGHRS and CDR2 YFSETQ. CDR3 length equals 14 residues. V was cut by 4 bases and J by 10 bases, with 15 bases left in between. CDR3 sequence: CASSQEAGRSPLHF. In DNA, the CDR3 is TGCGCCAGCAGCCAGGAGGCAGGAAGGTCACCCCTCCACTTT.

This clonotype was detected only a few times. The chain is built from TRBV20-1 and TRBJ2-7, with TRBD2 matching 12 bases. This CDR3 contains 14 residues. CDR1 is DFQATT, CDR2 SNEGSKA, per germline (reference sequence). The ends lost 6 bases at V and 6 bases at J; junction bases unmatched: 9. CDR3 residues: CSATKLAGGGEQYF. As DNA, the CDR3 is TGCAGTGCGACGAAACTAGCGGGAGGAGGCGAGCAGTACTTC.

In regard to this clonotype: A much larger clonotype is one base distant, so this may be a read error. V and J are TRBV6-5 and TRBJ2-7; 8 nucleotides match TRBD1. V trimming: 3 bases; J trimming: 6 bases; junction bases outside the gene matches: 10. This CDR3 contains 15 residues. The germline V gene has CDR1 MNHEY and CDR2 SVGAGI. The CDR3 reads CASSYRGQGTFEQYF. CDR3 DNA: TGTGCCAGCAGTTATAGAGGACAGGGCACCTTCGAGCAGTACTTC.

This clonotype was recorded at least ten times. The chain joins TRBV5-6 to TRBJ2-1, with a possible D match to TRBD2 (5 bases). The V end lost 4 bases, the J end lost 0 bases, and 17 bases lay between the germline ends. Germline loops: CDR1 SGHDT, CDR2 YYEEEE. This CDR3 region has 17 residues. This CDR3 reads CASSPFRGEFSYNEQFF. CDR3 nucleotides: TGTGCCAGCAGCCCGTTCCGGGGAGAGTTCTCCTACAATGAGCAGTTCTTC.

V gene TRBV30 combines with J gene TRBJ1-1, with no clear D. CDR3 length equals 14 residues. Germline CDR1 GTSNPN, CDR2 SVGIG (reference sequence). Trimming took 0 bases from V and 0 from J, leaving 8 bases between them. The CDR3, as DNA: TGTGCCTGGAGTGTAGCCCGCCTGAACACTGAAGCTTTCTTT. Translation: CAWSVARLNTEAFF.